These T cell receptor beta chains were read from a single sample in a study of cytomegalovirus exposure and HLA in healthy donors. Profiling relied on immunoSEQ multiplex PCR, and the TCRdb table lists in-frame clones only, not all of them. The repertoire includes some 76,000 clones, roughly 94% of them detected once, and more than 3% sits in the top ten. The specimen was PBMCs. The receptors stem from a woman in her late teens or twenties in good health and CMV-seropositive. Each CDR3 is given with its conserved first and last residue. The order of the fields is D gene, V gene, J gene, clone size, CDR3 DNA, CDR3 protein. D genes are given only for firm matches. Where a row states a size, it is once, few, many or the class of an expanded clone; other rows omit it.

>TRBD1|TRBV7-9|TRBJ2-3|-
TGTGCCAGCAGCTTATCTACAGGGGTCTCCACAGATACGCAGTATTTT
CASSLSTGVSTDTQYF
>-|TRBV11-2|TRBJ1-1|once
TGTGCCAGCAGCTTATTCCAGGGATTGAACACTGAAGCTTTCTTT
CASSLFQGLNTEAFF
>-|TRBV5-1|TRBJ1-1|-
TGCGCCAGCAGCCTTAGCGGACAAAGAGGGACTGAAGCTTTCTTT
CASSLSGQRGTEAFF
>-|TRBV2|TRBJ1-2|once
TGTGCCAGCAAGGGAGGATTTGGGTATGGCTACACCTTC
CASKGGFGYGYTF
>TRBD2|TRBV2|TRBJ2-7|-
TGTGCCAGCAGTGAAGCAACTAGCGGGAGCTACTTC
CASSEATSGSYF
>TRBD1|TRBV5-1|TRBJ1-6|-
TGCGCCAGCAGCTTTGGGGACAGGGGAGGTAATTCACCCCTCCACTTT
CASSFGDRGGNSPLHF
>-|TRBV7-7|TRBJ2-7|-
TGTGCCAGCAGCTTAGGCGGGAACTCCTACGAGCAGTACTTC
CASSLGGNSYEQYF
>TRBD1|TRBV30|TRBJ1-2|-
TGTGCCTGGAGTGCGGACAGGGGCGATGGCTACACCTTC
CAWSADRGDGYTF
>-|TRBV6-5|TRBJ2-3|-
TGTGCCAGCAGTTACCTGGACTCCGGCGCAGATACGCAGTATTTT
CASSYLDSGADTQYF
>-|TRBV5-1|TRBJ2-1|-
TGCGCCAGCAGCTTGGTCGAGTCCAATGAGCAGTTCTTC
CASSLVESNEQFF
>-|TRBV11-3|TRBJ2-2|-
TGTGCCAGCAGCCGGACTGTGCCCTATTATACGAACACCGGGGAGCTGTTTTTT
CASSRTVPYYTNTGELFF
>-|TRBV6-5|TRBJ2-5|-
TGTGCCAGCAGATCCGGGGGAGCATACCAAGAGACCCAGTACTTC
CASRSGGAYQETQYF
>TRBD1|TRBV5-1|TRBJ1-1|-
TGCGCCAGCAGCTTTGACAGGGCTGAGACTGAAGCTTTCTTT
CASSFDRAETEAFF
>TRBD1|TRBV4-2|TRBJ2-1|-
TGTGCCAGCAGCCCGGGACAGCGTTCTGCCGGGACCTTGTCATCTGAGCAGTTCTTC
CASSPGQRSAGTLSSEQFF
>TRBD2|TRBV11-2|TRBJ2-2|-
TGTGCCAGCAGCCCACCTAGCGGGAGCGACACCGGGGAGCTGTTTTTT
CASSPPSGSDTGELFF